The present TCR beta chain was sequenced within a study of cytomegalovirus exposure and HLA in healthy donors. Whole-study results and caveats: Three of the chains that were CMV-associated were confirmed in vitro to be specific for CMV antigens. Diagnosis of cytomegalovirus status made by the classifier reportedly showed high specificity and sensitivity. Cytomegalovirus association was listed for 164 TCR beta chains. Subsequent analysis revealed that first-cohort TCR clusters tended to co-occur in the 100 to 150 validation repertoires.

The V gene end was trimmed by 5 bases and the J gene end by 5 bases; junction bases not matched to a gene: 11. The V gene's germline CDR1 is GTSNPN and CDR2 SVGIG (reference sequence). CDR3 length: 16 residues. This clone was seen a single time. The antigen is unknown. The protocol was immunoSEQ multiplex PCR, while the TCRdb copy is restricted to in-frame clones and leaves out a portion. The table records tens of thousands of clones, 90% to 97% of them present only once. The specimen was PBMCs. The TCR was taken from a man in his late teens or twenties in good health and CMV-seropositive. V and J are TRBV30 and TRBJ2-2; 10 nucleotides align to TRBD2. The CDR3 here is CAWWTSGTPVTGELFF. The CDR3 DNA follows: TGTGCCTGGTGGACTAGCGGTACCCCGGTTACCGGGGAGCTGTTTTTT.